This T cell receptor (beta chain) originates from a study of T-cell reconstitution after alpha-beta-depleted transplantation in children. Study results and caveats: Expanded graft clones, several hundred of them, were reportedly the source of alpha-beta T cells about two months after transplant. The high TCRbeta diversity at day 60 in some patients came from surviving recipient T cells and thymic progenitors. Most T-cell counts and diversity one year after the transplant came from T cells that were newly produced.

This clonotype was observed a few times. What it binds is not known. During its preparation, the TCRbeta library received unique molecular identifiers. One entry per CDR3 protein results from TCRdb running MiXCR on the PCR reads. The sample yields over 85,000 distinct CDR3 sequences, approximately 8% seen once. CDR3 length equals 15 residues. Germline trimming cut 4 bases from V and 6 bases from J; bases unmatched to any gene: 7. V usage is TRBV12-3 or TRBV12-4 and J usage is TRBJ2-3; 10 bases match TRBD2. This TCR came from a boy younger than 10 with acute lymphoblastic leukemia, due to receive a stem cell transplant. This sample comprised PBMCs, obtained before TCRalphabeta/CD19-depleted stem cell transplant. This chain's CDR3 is CASSSSGGTWDTQYF. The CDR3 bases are TGTGCCAGCAGTTCTAGCGGGGGAACATGGGATACGCAGTATTTT.